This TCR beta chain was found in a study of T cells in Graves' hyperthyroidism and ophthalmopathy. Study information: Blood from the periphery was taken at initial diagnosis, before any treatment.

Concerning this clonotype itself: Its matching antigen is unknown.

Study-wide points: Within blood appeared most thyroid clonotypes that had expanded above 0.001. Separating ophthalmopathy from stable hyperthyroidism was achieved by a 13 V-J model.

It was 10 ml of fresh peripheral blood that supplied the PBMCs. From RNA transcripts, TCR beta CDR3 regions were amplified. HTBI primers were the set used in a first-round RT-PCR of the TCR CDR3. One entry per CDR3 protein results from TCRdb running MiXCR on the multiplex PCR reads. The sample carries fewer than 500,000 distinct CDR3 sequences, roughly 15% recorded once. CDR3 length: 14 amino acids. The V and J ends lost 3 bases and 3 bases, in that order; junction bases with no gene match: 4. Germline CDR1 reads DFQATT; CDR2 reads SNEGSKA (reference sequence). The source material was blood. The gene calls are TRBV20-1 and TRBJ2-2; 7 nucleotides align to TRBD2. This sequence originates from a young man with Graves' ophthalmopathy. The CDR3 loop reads CSASREADTGELFF. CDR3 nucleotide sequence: TGCAGTGCTAGTCGGGAGGCGGACACCGGGGAGCTGTTTTTT.